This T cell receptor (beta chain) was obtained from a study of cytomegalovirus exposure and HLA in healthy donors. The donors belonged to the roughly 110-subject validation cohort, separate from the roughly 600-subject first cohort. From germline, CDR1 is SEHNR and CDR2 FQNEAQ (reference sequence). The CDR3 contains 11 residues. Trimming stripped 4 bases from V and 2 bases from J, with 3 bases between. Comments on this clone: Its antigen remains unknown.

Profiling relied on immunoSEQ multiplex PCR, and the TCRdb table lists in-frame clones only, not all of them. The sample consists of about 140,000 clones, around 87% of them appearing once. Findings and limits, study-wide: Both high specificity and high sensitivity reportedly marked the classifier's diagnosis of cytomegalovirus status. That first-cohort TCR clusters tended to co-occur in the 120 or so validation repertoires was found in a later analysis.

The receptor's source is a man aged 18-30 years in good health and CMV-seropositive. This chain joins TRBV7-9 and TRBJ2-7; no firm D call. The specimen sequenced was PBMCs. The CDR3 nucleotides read TGTGCCAGCAGCTCAACCTACGAGCAGTACTTC. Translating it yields CASSSTYEQYF.